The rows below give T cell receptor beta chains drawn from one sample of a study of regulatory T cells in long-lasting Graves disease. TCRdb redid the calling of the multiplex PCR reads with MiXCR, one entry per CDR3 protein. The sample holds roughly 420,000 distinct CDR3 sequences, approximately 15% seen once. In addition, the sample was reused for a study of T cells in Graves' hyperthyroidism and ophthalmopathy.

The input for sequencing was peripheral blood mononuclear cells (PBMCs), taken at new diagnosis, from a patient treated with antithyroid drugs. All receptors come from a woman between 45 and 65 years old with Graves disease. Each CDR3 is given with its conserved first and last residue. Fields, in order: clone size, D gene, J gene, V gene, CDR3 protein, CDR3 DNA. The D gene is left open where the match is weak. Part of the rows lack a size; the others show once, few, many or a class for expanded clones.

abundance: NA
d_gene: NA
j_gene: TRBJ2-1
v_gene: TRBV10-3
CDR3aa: CAISEGTSSSYNEQFF
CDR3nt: TGTGCCATCAGTGAGGGGACGTCCAGCTCCTACAATGAGCAGTTCTTC

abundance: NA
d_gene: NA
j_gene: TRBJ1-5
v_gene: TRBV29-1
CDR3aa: CSVGRDSNQPQHF
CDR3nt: TGCAGCGTCGGTAGAGATAGCAATCAGCCCCAGCATTTT

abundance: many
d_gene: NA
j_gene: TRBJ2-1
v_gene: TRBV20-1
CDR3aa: CSARLTTSSYNEQFF
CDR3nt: TGCAGTGCTAGGCTCACTACGAGCTCCTACAATGAGCAGTTCTTC

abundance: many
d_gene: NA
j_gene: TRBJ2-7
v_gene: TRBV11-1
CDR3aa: CAADPEDEGVRDYEQYF
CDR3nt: TGTGCAGCAGACCCCGAGGACGAAGGGGTAAGGGACTACGAGCAGTACTTC

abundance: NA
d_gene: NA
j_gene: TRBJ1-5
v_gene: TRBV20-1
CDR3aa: CSASPPGGNQPQHF
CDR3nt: TGCAGTGCAAGCCCACCAGGGGGCAATCAGCCCCAGCATTTT

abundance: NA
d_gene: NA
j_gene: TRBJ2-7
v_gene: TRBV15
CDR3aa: CATSGGGSVKEYEQYF
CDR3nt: TGTGCCACCAGCGGAGGGGGCAGTGTAAAAGAATACGAGCAGTACTTC

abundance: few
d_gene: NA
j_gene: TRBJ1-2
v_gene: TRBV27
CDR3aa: CATSRGNGYTF
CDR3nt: TGTGCCACGTCCAGGGGTAATGGCTACACCTTC

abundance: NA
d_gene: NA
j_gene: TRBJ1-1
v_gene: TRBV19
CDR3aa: CASSIGATEAFF
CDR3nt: TGTGCCAGTAGTATCGGGGCTACTGAAGCTTTCTTT

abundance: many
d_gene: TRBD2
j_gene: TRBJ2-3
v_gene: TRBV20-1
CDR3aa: CSARDSGRTDTQYF
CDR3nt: TGCAGTGCTAGAGATAGCGGGAGAACAGATACGCAGTATTTT

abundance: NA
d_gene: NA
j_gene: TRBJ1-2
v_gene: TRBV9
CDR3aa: CASSVAKAGLPNYGYTF
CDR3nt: TGTGCCAGCAGCGTAGCTAAAGCAGGGCTACCTAACTATGGCTACACCTTC